This T cell receptor (beta chain) was recorded in a study of PD-1 blockade in classical Hodgkin lymphoma. Germline V gene sequence: CDR1 SNHLY, CDR2 FYNNEI. V shed 5 bases and J shed 0 bases, with 11 bases lying between them. CDR3 length equals 15 residues. Time point here: cycle 4 day 1 (C4D1), after less than seven weeks of nivolumab. All the patients suffered relapse after autologous stem cell transplantation, and brentuximab vedotin exposure differed. Magnetic negative selection, applied to thawed PBMCs, was used to isolate the CD8+ T cells. Study-wide results and limits: At C4D1, TCR diversity had climbed significantly for CD4+ cells, though not for CD8+ cells. Newly diagnosed patients had diversity similar to the baseline diversity of complete responders.

In this sample, this clone turned up once. Its cognate antigen is unknown. Only in-frame clones appear in the TCRdb table, and some are missing; sequencing was by immunoSEQ multiplex PCR. Of some 14,000 clones listed, 89% were seen once; the top ten hold around a sixth. This sequence joins TRBV2 and TRBJ1-5; D is perhaps TRBD1 (5 bases). This specimen was CD8+ T cells from blood, taken before the fourth cycle of nivolumab. The origin of this receptor is a human donor with classical Hodgkin lymphoma. CDR3 residues: CASSSGTHSNQPQHF. CDR3 in DNA: TGTGCCAGCAGTTCTGGGACTCATAGCAATCAGCCCCAGCATTTT. The full variable domain, its missing parts supplied by reference TRBV2 and TRBJ1-5, is EPEVTQTPSHQVTQMGQEVILRCVPISNHLYFYWYRQILGQKVEFLVSFYNNEISEKSEIFDDQFSVERPDGSNFTLKIRSTKLEDSAMYFCASSSGTHSNQPQHFGDGTRLSIL.